The present entry profiles one T cell receptor (beta chain) with its context. Losses at the gene ends were 4 bases for V and 1 base for J; bases not matched to a gene: 2. Germline V gene data show CDR1 as SGHRS and CDR2 as YFSETQ. The length of the CDR3 is 14 residues. The data were taken from a study of blood T cell repertoires in COVID-19. Study information: Spain, Italy and the United States supplied samples that represented acute and convalescent COVID-19. Sources were T cells, B-cell-depleted T cells, or PBMCs; the material itself was cDNA or gDNA.

The authors' processing: Nucleated cell number was recorded as an estimate derived from reference gene primer amplification. Profiling relied on immunoSEQ multiplex PCR, and the TCRdb table lists in-frame clones only, not all of them. The DNA was the basis for D and trimming; V, J and clone size are from that table. The data contain about 46,000 clones, more than 80% of them seen just once; the ten biggest clones take up around 6%. This TCR was sampled from a man between 60 and 75 years old with acute or convalescent COVID-19. The sample was peripheral blood. V gene TRBV5-1 combines with J gene TRBJ2-5; 9 positions match TRBD2. CDR3 in amino acids: CASSMTSGQETQYF. The CDR3 DNA reads as TGCGCCAGCAGCATGACTAGCGGCCAAGAGACCCAGTACTTC. The variable domain in full, with the rest retrieved from reference TRBV5-1 and TRBJ2-5, is KAGVTQTPRYLIKTRGQQVTLSCSPISGHRSVSWYQQTPGQGLQFLFEYFSETQRNKGNFPGRFSGRQFSNSRSEMNVSTLELGDSALYLCASSMTSGQETQYFGPGTRLLVL.